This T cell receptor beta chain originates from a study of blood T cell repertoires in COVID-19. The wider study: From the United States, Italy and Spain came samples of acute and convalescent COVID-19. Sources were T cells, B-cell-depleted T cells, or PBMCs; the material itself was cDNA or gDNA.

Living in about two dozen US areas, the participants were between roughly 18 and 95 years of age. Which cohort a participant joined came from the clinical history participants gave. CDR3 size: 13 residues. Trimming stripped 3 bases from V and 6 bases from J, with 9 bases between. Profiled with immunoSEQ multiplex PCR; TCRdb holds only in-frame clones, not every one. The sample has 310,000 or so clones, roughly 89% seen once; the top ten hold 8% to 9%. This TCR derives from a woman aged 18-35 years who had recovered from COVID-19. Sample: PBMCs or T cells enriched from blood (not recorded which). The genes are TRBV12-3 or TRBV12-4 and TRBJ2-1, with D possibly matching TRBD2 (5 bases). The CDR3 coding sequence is TGTGCCAGCAGTTTTGTGGGGAGCAATGAGCAGTTCTTC. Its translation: CASSFVGSNEQFF.